What follows is one TCR beta chain and its context. These data belong to a study of T cell changes during pregnancy in multiple sclerosis. Trimming removed 2 bases from V and 5 bases from J, with 15 bases in between. This CDR3 spans 15 amino acids. Germline V gene data show CDR1 as MNHEY and CDR2 as SMNVEV (reference sequence). Measured with immunoSEQ multiplex PCR; TCRdb has only the in-frame clones, and not every one. The data contain roughly 100,000 clones, roughly 90% of them singletons. Here the sequenced sample was peripheral blood, taken after pregnancy. The genes are TRBV27 and TRBJ1-2; possible D gene TRBD1, 5 bases. The TCR sequence derives from a female donor with multiple sclerosis, enrolled in a pregnancy study. CDR3 amino acids: CASSLILGAEYGYTF. The CDR3, as DNA: TGTGCCAGCAGTTTAATTTTAGGGGCTGAATATGGCTACACCTTC.